One sample yielded the 4 T cell receptor beta chains listed below, sequenced in a study of blood T cell repertoires in COVID-19. TCRdb's copy holds only in-frame clones and misses some; the assay was immunoSEQ multiplex PCR. Among around 120,000 clones, roughly 88% were seen once, and the ten largest hold approximately 0.81%. Material: peripheral blood. The origin of the receptors is a woman aged 45 to 65 with active or convalescent COVID-19.

CDR3: CASSLGATEAFF. CDR3 DNA: TGTGCCAGCAGCCTCGGAGCCACTGAAGCTTTCTTT. The rearrangement joins TRBV12-3 or TRBV12-4 to TRBJ1-1; D remains ambiguous. Trimming cost V 6 bases and J 4 bases, with 9 bases left between them. The CDR3 covers 12 residues.

The V and J genes are TRBV19 and TRBJ1-2, with 7 bases identical to TRBD1. The CDR3 consists of 14 residues. Trimming at V came to 6 bases and at J to 6 bases, leaving 10 bases not matched to a gene. Germline loops: CDR1 LNHDA, CDR2 SQIVND (reference sequence). The CDR3 loop reads CASSVNRGQDGYTF. In nucleotides, the CDR3 is TGTGCCAGTAGCGTGAACAGGGGTCAGGATGGCTACACCTTC.

The chain has TRBV6-6 and TRBJ2-7, with D tentatively TRBD1 (6 bases). Trimming cost V 0 bases and J 5 bases, with 14 bases left between them. This CDR3 is 15 amino acids long. In germline, CDR1 is MNHNY, CDR2 SVGAGI (reference sequence). The CDR3 DNA reads as TGTGCCAGCAGTTACTCTACAGGGTTACCCAACGAGCAGTACTTC. Translating it yields CASSYSTGLPNEQYF.

This rearrangement joins TRBV11-1 to TRBJ1-1, with D tentatively TRBD1 (5 bases). The ends were cut back, 5 bases at V and 1 base at J, with 14 bases in the middle. CDR1 and CDR2 (germline): SGHAT, FQDESV (reference sequence). CDR3 length: 15 residues. CDR3 region: CASSIRTGGNTEAFF. DNA of the CDR3: TGTGCCAGCAGCATCCGGACGGGGGGGAACACTGAAGCTTTCTTT.